What follows are 10 T cell receptor beta chains derived from one specimen sequenced in a study of T cells in Graves' hyperthyroidism and ophthalmopathy (dated by TCRdb to between 2018 and 2021). Libraries were constructed by multiplex PCR. TCRdb names Illumina HiSeq 2000 as the instrument used. TCR beta CDR3 regions were amplified from RNA transcripts. For the first round of RT-PCR on the TCR CDR3, the HTBI primer set was used together with the Qiagen OneStep RT-PCR kit. TCRdb passed the public sequencing reads through fastp at Q25 and MiXCR, retaining productive beta sequences. Rows matching on CDR3 protein sequence are summarized as one entry with the most common DNA and genes. Counted in this sample were some 600,000 distinct CDR3 sequences; more than 11% of them appeared once. Roughly 6.2% of the sample belongs to the ten largest clones. Sequencing was performed on blood. These receptors all stem from a woman in her twenties or thirties with Graves' hyperthyroidism that later progressed to Graves' ophthalmopathy.

The chain joins TRBV19 to TRBJ2-5; TRBD2 might be the D (5 bases). V lost 0 bases, J lost 5 bases, and 16 bases lay in between. Germline CDR1 and CDR2: LNHDA and SQIVND (reference sequence). The CDR3 spans 16 residues. CDR3 nucleotide sequence: TGTGCCAGTAGTATAGACAAAGTAGCGCCCCAGGAGACCCAGTACTTC. It translates to CASSIDKVAPQETQYF.

The sample holds many counts of this clonotype. The rearrangement joins TRBV12-3 or TRBV12-4 to TRBJ2-5, with 7 bases aligning to TRBD2. The junction had 11 bases not matched to a gene; V was cut back by 2 bases and J by 5 bases. This CDR3 has 16 amino acids. The CDR3 reads CASSLRWEGLGETQYF. CDR3 sequence (DNA): TGTGCCAGCAGTTTAAGGTGGGAGGGCCTCGGGGAGACCCAGTACTTC.

V usage is TRBV7-9 and J usage is TRBJ1-1; D is unresolved. The CDR3 is 13 amino acids. The germline V gene has CDR1 SEHNR and CDR2 FQNEAQ (reference sequence). V shed 5 bases and J shed 10 bases, with 17 bases lying between them. CDR3 loop: CASSTDGGMTAFF. Written as DNA, the CDR3 is TGTGCCAGCAGCACGGACGGTGGAATGACAGCTTTCTTT. The complete variable domain, with remaining parts taken from reference TRBV7-9 and TRBJ1-1, reads DTGVSQNPRHKITKRGQNVTFRCDPISEHNRLYWYRQTLGQGPEFLTYFQNEAQLEKSRLLSDRFSAERPKGSFSTLEIQRTEQGDSAMYLCASSTDGGMTAFFGQGTRLTVV.

This clonotype has ten or more counts. The J gene is TRBJ2-1, the V gene TRBV5-8; 13 bases are a match to TRBD2. V shed 4 bases, J shed 7 bases, and the junction held 8 bases outside the gene matches. Per germline, CDR1 SGHTS and CDR2 YDEGEE. This CDR3 has 16 residues. CDR3 region: CASSPSLAGGGNEQFF. The CDR3 DNA sequence: TGTGCCAGCAGCCCATCACTAGCGGGAGGGGGGAATGAGCAGTTCTTC.

This clonotype was detected a few times. The chain is built from TRBV19 and TRBJ1-6, with D hard to call. Germline V lookup: CDR1 LNHDA, CDR2 SQIVND (reference sequence). The V gene lost 3 bases and the J gene lost 0 bases, with 12 bases spanning the gap. This CDR3 is built from 17 residues. The CDR3 DNA sequence: TGTGCCAGTAGTATGGAGACGGCGAGCTCCTATAATTCACCCCTCCACTTT. Its protein product is CASSMETASSYNSPLHF.

This clonotype was seen many times. The chain is built from TRBV25-1 and TRBJ1-4; D possibly corresponds to TRBD1 (6 bases). CDR1 is MGHDK, CDR2 SYGVNS, per germline. V lost 6 bases and J 8 bases, leaving 28 bases between the germline ends. The length of the CDR3 is 18 residues. The CDR3 reads CASSPEPAGANIWEKLFF. In nucleotides, the CDR3 is TGTGCCAGCAGCCCCGAGCCGGCAGGGGCAAATATATGGGAAAAACTGTTTTTT.

The table lists this clonotype with many counts. The J gene is TRBJ1-4, the V gene TRBV30, with D hard to call. V was cut by 6 bases and J by 8 bases, with 25 bases left in between. Germline V CDR1 and CDR2: GTSNPN, SVGIG (reference sequence). The CDR3 contains 16 residues. CDR3 bases: TGTGCCTGTATTCTTACCGGGCCACCCTTAGGCGAAAAACTGTTTTTT. It is translated as CACILTGPPLGEKLFF.

Many counts were recorded for this clonotype. This sequence joins TRBV10-3 and TRBJ1-2; no clear D. CDR3 length: 13 amino acids. CDR1 ENHRY and CDR2 SYGVKD come from the germline V gene. V dropped 2 bases and J dropped 2 bases, with 6 bases sitting between them. CDR3 in amino acids: CAISEAENYGYTF. The CDR3 region has the DNA TGTGCCATCAGTGAGGCGGAGAACTATGGCTACACCTTC.

J is TRBJ1-1 and V is TRBV2; D is uncertain. Trimming cost V 6 bases and J 0 bases, with 17 bases left between them. The CDR3 totals 16 residues. CDR1 is SNHLY, CDR2 FYNNEI, per germline. CDR3: CASRYGVGIMNTEAFF. The CDR3 DNA reads as TGTGCCAGCAGGTATGGGGTCGGAATCATGAACACTGAAGCTTTCTTT.

There are many counts of this clonotype. The chain combines TRBV12-3 or TRBV12-4 with TRBJ1-2; D uncertain. The CDR3 totals 12 residues. V dropped 5 bases and J dropped 2 bases, with 6 bases sitting between them. CDR3 DNA sequence: TGTGCCAGCAGTACTACGAACTATGGCTACACCTTC. It translates to CASSTTNYGYTF.